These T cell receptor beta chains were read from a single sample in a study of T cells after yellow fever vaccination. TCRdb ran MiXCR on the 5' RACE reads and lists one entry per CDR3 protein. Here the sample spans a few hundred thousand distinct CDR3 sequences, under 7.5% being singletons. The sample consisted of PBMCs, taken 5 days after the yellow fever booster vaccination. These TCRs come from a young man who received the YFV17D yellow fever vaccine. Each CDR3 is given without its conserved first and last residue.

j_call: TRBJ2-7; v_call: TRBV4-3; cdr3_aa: ASSQEEGFFYEQY
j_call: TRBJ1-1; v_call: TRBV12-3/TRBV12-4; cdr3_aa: ASSLVATEAF
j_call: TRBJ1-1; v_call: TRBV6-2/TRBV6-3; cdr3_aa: ASIIRPGEVEAF
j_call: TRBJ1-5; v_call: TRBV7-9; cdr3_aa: ASSPDRGGLQPQH
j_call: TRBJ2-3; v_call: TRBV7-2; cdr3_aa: ASSSGPGTRRPY
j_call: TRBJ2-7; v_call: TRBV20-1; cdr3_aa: RAPSLAGGPGAYEQY
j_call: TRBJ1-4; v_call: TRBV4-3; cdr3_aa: ASSPTRSYASEKLF
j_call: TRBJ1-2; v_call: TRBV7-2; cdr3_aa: ASSPAPRFDGYT
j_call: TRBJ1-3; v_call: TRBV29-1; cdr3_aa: SAQGISGNTIY
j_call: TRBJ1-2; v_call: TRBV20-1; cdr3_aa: SARLPEAYGYT
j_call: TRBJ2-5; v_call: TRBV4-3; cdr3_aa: ASSQELGWEETQY
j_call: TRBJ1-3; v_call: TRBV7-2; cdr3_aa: ASSLVGTNSGENTIY
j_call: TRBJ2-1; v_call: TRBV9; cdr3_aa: ASSVTFYNEKF
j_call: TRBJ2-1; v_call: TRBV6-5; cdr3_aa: ASRPTSGAYNEQF
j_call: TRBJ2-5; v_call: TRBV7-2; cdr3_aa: ASSLFTGETQY
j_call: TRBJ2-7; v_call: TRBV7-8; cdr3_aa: ASSLGGRAFRGEQY
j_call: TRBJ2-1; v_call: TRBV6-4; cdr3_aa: ASSDWTSGRGSEQF
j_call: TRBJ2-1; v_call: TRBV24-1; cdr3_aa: ATSELDRGPNEQF